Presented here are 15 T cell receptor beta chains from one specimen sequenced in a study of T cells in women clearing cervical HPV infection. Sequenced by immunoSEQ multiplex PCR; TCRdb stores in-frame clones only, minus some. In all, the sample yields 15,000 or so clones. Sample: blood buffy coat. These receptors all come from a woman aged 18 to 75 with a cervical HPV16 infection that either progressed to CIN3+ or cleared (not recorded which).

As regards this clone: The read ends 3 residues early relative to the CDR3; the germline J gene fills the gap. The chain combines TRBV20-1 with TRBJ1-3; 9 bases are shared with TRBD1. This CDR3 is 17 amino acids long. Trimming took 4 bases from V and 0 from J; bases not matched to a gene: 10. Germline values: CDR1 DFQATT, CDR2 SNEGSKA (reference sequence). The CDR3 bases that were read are TGCAGTGCTATGGACAGGGGACGTAAGAGCTCTGGAAACACC. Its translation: CSAMDRGRKSSGNT. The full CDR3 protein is CSAMDRGRKSSGNTIYF.

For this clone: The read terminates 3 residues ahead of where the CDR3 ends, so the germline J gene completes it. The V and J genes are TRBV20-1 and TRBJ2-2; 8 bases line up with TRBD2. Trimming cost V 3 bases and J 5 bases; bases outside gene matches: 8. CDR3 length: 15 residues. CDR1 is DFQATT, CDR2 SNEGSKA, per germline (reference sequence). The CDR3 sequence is CSASPPGGGTGELFF. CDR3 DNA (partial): TGCAGTGCTAGTCCCCCGGGGGGGGGAACCGGGGAG.

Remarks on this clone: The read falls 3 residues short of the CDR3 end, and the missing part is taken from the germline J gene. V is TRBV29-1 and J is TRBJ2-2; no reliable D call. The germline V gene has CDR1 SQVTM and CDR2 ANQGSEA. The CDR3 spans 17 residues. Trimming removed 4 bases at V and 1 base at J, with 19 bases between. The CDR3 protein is CSVASRLDRRNTGELFF. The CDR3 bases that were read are TGCAGCGTTGCCTCTAGACTCGACCGAAGGAACACCGGGGAG.

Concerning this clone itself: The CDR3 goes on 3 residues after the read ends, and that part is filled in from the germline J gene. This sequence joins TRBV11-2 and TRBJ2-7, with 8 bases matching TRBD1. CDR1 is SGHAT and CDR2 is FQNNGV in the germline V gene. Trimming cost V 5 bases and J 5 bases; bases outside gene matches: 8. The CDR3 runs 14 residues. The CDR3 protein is CASSQGQGGHEQYF. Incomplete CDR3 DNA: TGTGCCAGCAGCCAAGGACAGGGTGGGCACGAG.

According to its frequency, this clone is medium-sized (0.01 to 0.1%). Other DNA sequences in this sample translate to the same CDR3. The part of the CDR3 DNA that was read is TGTGCCAGCAGCTCCGGGGGGCGGGAGACC. Residues: CASSSGGRET. The entire CDR3 sequence reads CASSSGGRETQYF. The chain links TRBV7-2 to TRBJ2-5; D perhaps matches TRBD2 (7 bases). The sequence runs out 3 residues before the end of the CDR3; the remainder is reconstructed from the germline J gene. The V end was cut by 4 bases, the J end by 5 bases, with 11 bases between. This CDR3 is 13 amino acids long. Germline V gene sequence: CDR1 SGHTA, CDR2 FQGNSA.

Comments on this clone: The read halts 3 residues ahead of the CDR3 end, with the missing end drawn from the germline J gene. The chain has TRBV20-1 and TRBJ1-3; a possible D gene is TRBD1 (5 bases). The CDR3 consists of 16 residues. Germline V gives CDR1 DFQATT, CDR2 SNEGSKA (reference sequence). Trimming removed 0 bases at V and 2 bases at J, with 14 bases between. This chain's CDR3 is CSARDSQRGAGNTIYF. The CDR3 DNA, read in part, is TGCAGTGCTAGAGATTCTCAGCGAGGGGCTGGAAACACC.

The sequenced part of the CDR3 DNA is TGCAGCGTCCGGGGGGGACGTTCTGGGCTCTACGAG. This translates into CSVRGGRSGLYE. The full CDR3 protein is CSVRGGRSGLYEQYF. V gene TRBV29-1 combines with J gene TRBJ2-7; TRBD2 matches 8 bases. The read terminates 3 residues ahead of where the CDR3 ends, so the germline J gene completes it. This CDR3 region has 15 residues. The germline V gene has CDR1 SQVTM and CDR2 ANQGSEA. The trim removed 6 bases at V and 3 bases at J, leaving 13 bases unmatched.

The CDR3 loop is CASSTGTSGGNEQFF. CDR3 bases read: TGTGCCAGCAGCACTGGGACTAGCGGGGGGAATGAG. V and J are TRBV7-9 and TRBJ2-1; 15 bases map to TRBD2. The CDR3 extends 3 residues past the end of the read, so its final part is completed from the germline J gene. The V and J ends lost 5 bases and 7 bases, in that order; junction bases with no gene match: 3. This CDR3 has 15 residues. Germline V gene lookup returns CDR1 SEHNR and CDR2 FQNEAQ (reference sequence).

CDR3 bases read: TGTGCCAGCAGCCCTATCTTACAGGGGTTGGGAGAGACC. It translates to CASSPILQGLGET. The CDR3 in full is CASSPILQGLGETQYF. The J gene is TRBJ2-5, the V gene TRBV9; 7 bases agree with TRBD1. The read ends 3 residues early relative to the CDR3; the germline J gene fills the gap. CDR1 SGDLS and CDR2 YYNGEE come from the germline V gene. This CDR3 spans 16 amino acids. V trimming: 4 bases; J trimming: 4 bases; junction bases outside the gene matches: 13.

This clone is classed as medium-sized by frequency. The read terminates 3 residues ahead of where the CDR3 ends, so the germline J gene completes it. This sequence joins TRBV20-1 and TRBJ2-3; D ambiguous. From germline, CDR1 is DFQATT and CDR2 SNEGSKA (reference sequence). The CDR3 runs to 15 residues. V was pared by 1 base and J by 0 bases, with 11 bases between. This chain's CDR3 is CSARVIGPSTDTQYF. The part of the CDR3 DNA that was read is TGCAGTGCTAGAGTCATTGGCCCGAGCACAGATACG.

The CDR3 DNA, read in part, is TGTGCCAGCTCACCTGACAGGGGGCGAGGAAACACC. Protein sequence: CASSPDRGRGNT. The whole CDR3 is CASSPDRGRGNTIYF. The chain carries TRBV18 and TRBJ1-3; 10 nucleotides agree with TRBD1. The missing CDR3 end, 3 residues past where the read stops, is filled in from the germline J gene. CDR3 size: 15 residues. Germline V gives CDR1 KGHSH, CDR2 LQKENI. V was pared by 3 bases and J by 4 bases, with 3 bases of the junction left unmatched.

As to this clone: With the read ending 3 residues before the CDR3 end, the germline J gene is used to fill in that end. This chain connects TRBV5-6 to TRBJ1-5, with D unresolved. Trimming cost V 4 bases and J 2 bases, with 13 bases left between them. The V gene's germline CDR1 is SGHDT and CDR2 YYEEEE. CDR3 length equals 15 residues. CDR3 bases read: TGTGCCAGCAGCCGAAGGGTTCAGGGCAATCAGCCC. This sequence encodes CASSRRVQGNQP. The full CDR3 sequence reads CASSRRVQGNQPQHF.

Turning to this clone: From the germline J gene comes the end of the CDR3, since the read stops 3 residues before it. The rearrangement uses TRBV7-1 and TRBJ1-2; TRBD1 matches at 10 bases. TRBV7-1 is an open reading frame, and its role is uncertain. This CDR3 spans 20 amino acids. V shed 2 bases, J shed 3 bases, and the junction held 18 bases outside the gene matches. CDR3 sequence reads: CASSSHFQFIRDRGDYGYTF. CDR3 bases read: TGTGCCAGCAGCTCACACTTTCAATTTATCCGGGACAGGGGTGACTATGGC.

The chain's CDR3 is CASSPPSSGGANEAFF. The CDR3 DNA, read in part, is TGTGCCAGCTCACCACCGTCTAGCGGGGGGGCGAATGAG. The V call is TRBV18, the J call TRBJ1-1, with D possibly TRBD1 on 6 matching bases. Sequencing ends 3 residues short of the CDR3 end; the germline J gene provides the rest. This CDR3 comprises 16 residues. CDR1 is KGHSH, CDR2 LQKENI, per germline.

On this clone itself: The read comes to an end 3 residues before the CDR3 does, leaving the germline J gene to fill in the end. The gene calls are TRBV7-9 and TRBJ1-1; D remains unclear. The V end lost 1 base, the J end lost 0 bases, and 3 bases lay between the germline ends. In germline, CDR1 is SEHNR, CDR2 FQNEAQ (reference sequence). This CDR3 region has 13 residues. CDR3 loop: CASSLDMNTEAFF. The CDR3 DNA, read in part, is TGTGCCAGCAGCTTAGATATGAACACTGAA.